The 25 T cell receptor beta chains reported below all come from one sample, sequenced in a study of cytomegalovirus exposure and HLA in healthy donors. The PCR had 60 Vbeta and 13 Jbeta primers. Some clones are missing from TCRdb's copy, which holds only in-frame ones; the method was immunoSEQ multiplex PCR. The data contain more than 200,000 clones, roughly 82% of them singletons. Input material: PBMCs. These receptors were obtained from a middle-aged man in good health and CMV-seropositive.

The V and J genes are TRBV19 and TRBJ2-7, with TRBD2 as a possible D gene (7 bases). The CDR3 is 15 residues long. With 6 bases removed from V and 4 bases from J, the gap between germline ends came to 19 bases. Germline CDR1 is LNHDA and CDR2 is SQIVND (reference sequence). CDR3 bases: TGTGCCAGTAGAGACGGGGGCGGGAGTTCGTACGAGCAGTACTTC. It is translated as CASRDGGGSSYEQYF.

V gene TRBV6-1 combines with J gene TRBJ1-4, with TRBD1 identical over 11 bases. Germline V lookup: CDR1 MNHNS, CDR2 SASEGT. This CDR3 is built from 14 residues. J lost 6 bases, V lost 5 bases, and 2 bases had no gene match. The CDR3 loop reads CASSSDRGHEKLFF. The CDR3 nucleotides read TGTGCCAGCAGTTCGGACAGGGGGCATGAAAAACTGTTTTTT.

This clone was counted once. The CDR3 here is CASSEQSVGAETQYF. The CDR3 DNA sequence: TGTGCCAGCAGCGAACAAAGCGTGGGGGCGGAGACCCAGTACTTC. The chain joins TRBV6-1 to TRBJ2-5; D might be TRBD1 (6 bases). Trimming pared 6 bases from V and 5 bases from J, leaving 19 bases between. This CDR3 region has 15 residues. Germline V lookup: CDR1 MNHNS, CDR2 SASEGT.

The V call is TRBV27, the J call TRBJ2-7; the D gene is possibly TRBD2 (6 bases). Trimming stripped 5 bases from V and 7 bases from J, with 9 bases between. Germline CDR1 and CDR2: MNHEY and SMNVEV (reference sequence). The CDR3 has 11 amino acids. The CDR3 sequence is CASSHGGEQYF. The CDR3 nucleotides read TGTGCCAGCAGTCACGGAGGGGAGCAGTACTTC.

This sequence joins TRBV15 and TRBJ1-5, with TRBD1 matching over 9 bases. Per the germline V gene, CDR1 is LNHNV and CDR2 is YYDKDF (reference sequence). J was trimmed by 11 bases and V by 3 bases; bases with no gene match: 20. CDR3 size: 18 residues. CDR3 region: CATSSPPGQGSPEGSQHF. The DNA of the CDR3 is TGTGCCACCAGCAGTCCACCGGGACAGGGCTCCCCTGAGGGCTCCCAGCATTTT.

This clone came up a few times. CDR3 nucleotides: TGTGCCAGCAGGTTAGCGGGGGGGCGCAACTATGGCTACACCTTC. This codes for CASRLAGGRNYGYTF. This chain joins TRBV5-4 and TRBJ1-2, with D possibly TRBD1 on 6 matching bases. Trimming left V 5 bases short and J 2 bases short, with 16 bases between. Germline CDR1 and CDR2: SGHNT and YYREEE (reference sequence). The CDR3 runs 15 residues.

The V call is TRBV6-5, the J call TRBJ2-3; TRBD2 aligns across 12 bases. Unmatched junction bases numbered 5, after V lost 6 bases and J lost 4 bases. This CDR3 is built from 15 residues. Germline V gives CDR1 MNHEY, CDR2 SVGAGI. The CDR3 loop reads CASSSSGRAPDTQYF. In nucleotides, the CDR3 is TGTGCCAGCAGCTCTAGCGGGAGGGCCCCAGATACGCAGTATTTT.

With respect to this clone: An end of the junction differs from the germline gene, which may be a read error. V usage is TRBV7-7 and J usage is TRBJ2-2, with TRBD1 identical over 8 bases. Germline lookup yields CDR1 SSHAT and CDR2 FNYEAQ (reference sequence). The CDR3 loop spans 15 amino acids. In DNA form, the CDR3 reads TGTGCTAGCAGCCCGACAGGGGTTGGCGCCGGGGAGCTGTTTTTT. This translates into CASSPTGVGAGELFF.

The chain carries TRBV11-1 and TRBJ2-1; TRBD2 matches at 7 bases. V was pared by 0 bases and J by 10 bases, with 9 bases of the junction left unmatched. This CDR3 has 15 amino acids. Germline V gives CDR1 SGHAT, CDR2 FQDESV (reference sequence). CDR3 loop: CASSLAGGPGGEQFF. The CDR3 nucleotides are TGTGCCAGCAGCTTAGCGGGAGGGCCTGGGGGGGAGCAGTTCTTC.

The CDR3 DNA reads TGTGCCAGCAGATATAACAGGGGGCCTAACTACGAGCAGTACTTC. Translated, it gives CASRYNRGPNYEQYF. V and J are TRBV6-1 and TRBJ2-7; 9 bases fit TRBD1. From germline, CDR1 is MNHNS and CDR2 SASEGT. The CDR3 contains 15 residues. V lost 6 bases, J lost 3 bases, and 9 bases stayed unmatched.

CDR3 coding DNA: TGTGCCAGCAGTTCGGACAGGGGGGGCAATCAGCCCCAGCATTTT. Its protein product is CASSSDRGGNQPQHF. V is TRBV2 and J is TRBJ1-5; TRBD1 matches at 10 bases. The CDR3 covers 15 residues. V lost 5 bases and J lost 2; bases outside the gene matches: 3. In germline, CDR1 is SNHLY, CDR2 FYNNEI.

The chain carries TRBV4-1 and TRBJ2-7, with TRBD2 matching 13 bases. Per germline, CDR1 MGHRA and CDR2 YSYEKL. The CDR3 length is 17 residues. Trimming removed 2 bases from V and 4 bases from J; junction bases left unmatched: 8. This CDR3 reads CASSQFFGLAGVYEQYF. In DNA, the CDR3 is TGCGCCAGCAGCCAATTTTTCGGACTAGCGGGAGTTTACGAGCAGTACTTC.

In its sample, this clone was seen once. This rearrangement joins TRBV18 to TRBJ2-7; tentatively, D is TRBD2 (6 bases). The CDR3 is 14 amino acids. Deletions cut 1 base from V and 7 bases from J, with 14 bases between. CDR1 and CDR2 (germline): KGHSH, LQKENI. CDR3 in amino acids: CASSPRVEGHEQYF. For the CDR3, the DNA is TGTGCCAGCTCACCACGGGTGGAGGGGCATGAGCAGTACTTC.

The chain recombines TRBV5-4 with TRBJ1-4; D not resolved. Trimming pared 5 bases from V and 5 bases from J, leaving 13 bases between. From germline, CDR1 is SGHNT and CDR2 YYREEE (reference sequence). The CDR3 extends over 14 amino acids. This CDR3 is CASSENPPNEKLFF. CDR3 nucleotides: TGTGCCAGCAGTGAGAATCCCCCGAATGAAAAACTGTTTTTT.

The V gene is TRBV5-1, the J gene TRBJ2-2, with TRBD1 as a possible D gene (6 bases). The CDR3 covers 15 residues. The ends were cut back, 0 bases at V and 3 bases at J, with 9 bases in the middle. Looked up from germline, CDR1 is SGHRS and CDR2 is YFSETQ. The CDR3 DNA reads TGCGCCAGCAGCTTGGCCAGGGGAGACACCGGGGAGCTGTTTTTT. Translated, it gives CASSLARGDTGELFF. The full variable domain, in which reference TRBV5-1 and TRBJ2-2 provide the parts outside the CDR3, is KAGVTQTPRYLIKTRGQQVTLSCSPISGHRSVSWYQQTPGQGLQFLFEYFSETQRNKGNFPGRFSGRQFSNSRSEMNVSTLELGDSALYLCASSLARGDTGELFFGEGSRLTVL.

This chain uses TRBV5-1 with TRBJ2-7; 8 bases map to TRBD1. J was trimmed by 0 bases and V by 4 bases; bases with no gene match: 3. Germline CDR1 and CDR2: SGHRS and YFSETQ. The CDR3 spans 14 residues. The CDR3 spells CASSLGQVSYEQYF. The CDR3 DNA reads TGCGCCAGCAGCCTGGGACAGGTCTCCTACGAGCAGTACTTC.

A word on this clone: One end of the junction fails to match germline, which may point to a read error. The rearrangement uses TRBV7-7 and TRBJ2-5; 7 bases line up with TRBD1. Germline lookup yields CDR1 SSHAT and CDR2 FNYEAQ (reference sequence). This CDR3 has 13 residues. The CDR3 DNA reads TGTGCTAGCAGCTTTCAGGGGGAAGAGACCCAGTACTTC. Its translation is CASSFQGEETQYF.

The table lists this clone with a few counts. This sequence joins TRBV13 and TRBJ2-2, with 9 bases fitting TRBD2. The CDR3 loop spans 15 amino acids. The V gene end was trimmed by 5 bases and the J gene end by 4 bases; junction bases not matched to a gene: 5. Germline CDR1 reads PRHDT; CDR2 reads FYEKMQ (reference sequence). This chain's CDR3 is CASSPSGMFTGELFF. The CDR3 nucleotides read TGTGCCAGCAGCCCTAGCGGGATGTTCACCGGGGAGCTGTTTTTT.

The chain couples TRBV27 to TRBJ1-1, with TRBD1 as a possible D gene (6 bases). Looked up from germline, CDR1 is MNHEY and CDR2 is SMNVEV (reference sequence). CDR3 length: 15 amino acids. V was cut by 7 bases and J by 0 bases, with 15 bases left in between. The CDR3 sequence: CASNIQGNMNTEAFF. DNA of the CDR3: TGTGCCAGCAACATCCAGGGGAACATGAACACTGAAGCTTTCTTT.

The V and J genes are TRBV15 and TRBJ2-4; tentative D call: TRBD2 (5 bases). The V and J ends lost 0 bases and 0 bases respectively, with 21 bases between them. CDR3 length: 20 residues. Germline CDR1 is LNHNV and CDR2 is YYDKDF (reference sequence). DNA of the CDR3: TGTGCCACCAGCAGAGATAGGCAGAGGGTACTTCCTCTAGCCAAAAACATTCAGTACTTC. It is translated as CATSRDRQRVLPLAKNIQYF.

The rearrangement uses TRBV6-1 and TRBJ2-2, with 7 bases that match TRBD2. Trimming at V came to 5 bases and at J to 4 bases, leaving 4 bases not matched to a gene. Germline V gene data show CDR1 as MNHNS and CDR2 as SASEGT. The CDR3 covers 14 residues. The CDR3: CASSRGEFTGELFF. The CDR3 DNA follows: TGTGCCAGCAGTCGGGGGGAGTTCACCGGGGAGCTGTTTTTT.

This chain uses TRBV6-1 with TRBJ2-7; possibly TRBD1 for D (5 bases). V gave up 3 bases and J gave up 0 bases, with 12 bases separating them. The CDR3 has 15 amino acids. Germline CDR1 is MNHNS and CDR2 is SASEGT. The DNA of the CDR3 is TGTGCCAGCAGTGATGGCAGGGCGAACTCCTACGAGCAGTACGTC. This sequence encodes CASSDGRANSYEQYV.

The CDR3 sequence is CASSLEADGYTF. The CDR3 coding sequence is TGTGCCAGCAGCTTAGAAGCGGATGGCTACACCTTC. The chain links TRBV7-9 to TRBJ1-2; D is uncertain. Germline CDR1 and CDR2: SEHNR and FQNEAQ (reference sequence). This CDR3 region has 12 residues. V lost 1 base, J lost 6 bases, and 6 bases lay in between.

This chain links TRBV25-1 with TRBJ1-2, with D possibly being TRBD1 (5 bases). The germline V and J ends were trimmed by 4 bases and 6 bases, with 21 bases remaining between them. This CDR3 has 16 amino acids. Looked up from germline, CDR1 is MGHDK and CDR2 is SYGVNS. The CDR3 sequence: CASSAAGDPQGDGYTF. CDR3 in DNA: TGTGCCAGCAGTGCGGCGGGGGACCCTCAAGGGGATGGCTACACCTTC.

The V and J genes are TRBV7-9 and TRBJ2-5; TRBD2 matches at 9 bases. CDR1 is SEHNR and CDR2 is FQNEAQ in the germline V gene (reference sequence). Trimming took 4 bases from V and 4 from J; bases not matched to a gene: 4. This CDR3 is 14 amino acids long. The CDR3, as DNA: TGTGCCAGCAGCTCCTTTAGCGGGAGAGAGACCCAGTACTTC. Translation: CASSSFSGRETQYF.